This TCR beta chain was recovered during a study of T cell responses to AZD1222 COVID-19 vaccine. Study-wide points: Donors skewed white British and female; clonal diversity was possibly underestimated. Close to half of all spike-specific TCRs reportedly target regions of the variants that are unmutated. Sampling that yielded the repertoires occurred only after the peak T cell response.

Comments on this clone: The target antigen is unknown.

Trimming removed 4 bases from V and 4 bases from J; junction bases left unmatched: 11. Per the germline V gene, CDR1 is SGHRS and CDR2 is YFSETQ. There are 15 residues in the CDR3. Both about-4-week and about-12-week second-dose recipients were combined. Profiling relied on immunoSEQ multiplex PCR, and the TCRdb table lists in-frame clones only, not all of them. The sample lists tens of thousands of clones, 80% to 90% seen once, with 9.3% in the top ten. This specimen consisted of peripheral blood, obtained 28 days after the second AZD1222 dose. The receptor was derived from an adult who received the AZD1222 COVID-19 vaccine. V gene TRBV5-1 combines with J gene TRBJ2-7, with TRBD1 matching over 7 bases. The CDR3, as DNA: TGCGCCAGCAGCAAAAATACAGGGGCCGGATACGAGCAGTACTTC. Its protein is CASSKNTGAGYEQYF.